A selection of T cell receptor beta chains follows, all from one sample in a study of cytomegalovirus exposure and HLA in healthy donors. Clones were read by immunoSEQ multiplex PCR, and TCRdb kept only the in-frame ones, dropping some. This sample has around 90,000 clones; 85% occur once, and the top ten carry 6.5% to 9%. The material sequenced was PBMCs. Receptor source: a man aged 40-49 years in good health and CMV-seropositive. Each CDR3 is given with its conserved first and last residue. The order of the fields is D gene, V gene, clone size, J gene, CDR3 protein, CDR3 DNA. The D gene is left open where the match is weak. Clone size, where shown, is once, few, many, or a class for clones that have expanded.

>TRBD1|TRBV5-1|-|TRBJ2-7
CASSLGLGTGVYEQYF
TGCGCCAGCAGCTTGGGTCTCGGGACAGGGGTATACGAGCAGTACTTC
>TRBD1|TRBV5-5|-|TRBJ1-6
CASSSTTGGRDNSPLHF
TGTGCCAGCAGCTCCACGACAGGGGGCCGAGATAATTCACCCCTCCACTTT
>-|TRBV19|-|TRBJ2-7
CASRGSRFSHEQYF
TGTGCCAGTAGAGGCAGCAGGTTTAGTCACGAGCAGTACTTC
>TRBD1|TRBV2|-|TRBJ2-7
CASSERGEGQNYEQYF
TGTGCCAGCAGTGAAAGGGGAGAGGGACAGAACTACGAGCAGTACTTC
>TRBD2|TRBV6-5|-|TRBJ2-7
CASSSLLAGGSYEQYF
TGTGCCAGCAGTTCCCTCCTAGCGGGAGGATCCTACGAGCAGTACTTC
>-|TRBV6-5|-|TRBJ2-4
CASSYSLRNIQYF
TGTGCCAGCAGTTACTCGCTTCGGAACATTCAGTACTTC
>-|TRBV11-3|-|TRBJ2-7
CASSPVGKYEQYF
TGTGCCAGCAGCCCTGTCGGGAAATACGAGCAGTACTTC
>TRBD2|TRBV30|-|TRBJ2-1
CAWSRGLAGGPNEQFF
TGTGCCTGGAGCCGCGGACTAGCGGGGGGGCCGAATGAGCAGTTCTTC
>-|TRBV27|-|TRBJ2-3
CASSPKIRAGGTDTQYF
TGTGCCAGCAGCCCAAAAATCCGGGCCGGGGGCACAGATACGCAGTATTTT
>-|TRBV7-9|-|TRBJ1-1
CASSLDTNTEAFF
TGTGCCAGCAGCCTGGACACAAACACTGAAGCTTTCTTT
>-|TRBV4-1|-|TRBJ1-4
CASSSEVATNEKLFF
TGCGCCAGCAGCTCAGAGGTTGCAACTAATGAAAAACTGTTTTTT
>TRBD1|TRBV18|-|TRBJ2-6
CASSPTGDTSSGANVLTF
TGTGCCAGCTCACCGACAGGGGACACATCCTCTGGGGCCAACGTCCTGACTTTC
>-|TRBV5-1|-|TRBJ2-7
CASSFSQNSYEQYF
TGCGCCAGCAGCTTCAGTCAGAACTCCTACGAGCAGTACTTC
>-|TRBV10-3|-|TRBJ1-2
CAISDNGGASYGYTF
TGTGCCATCAGTGATAATGGAGGGGCGTCATATGGCTACACCTTC
>-|TRBV21-1|-|TRBJ2-7
CASSNRGLTSSYEQYF
TGTGCCAGCAGCAACAGGGGCCTCACGTCCTCCTACGAGCAGTACTTC
>-|TRBV4-1|-|TRBJ1-5
CASSQEARGTTSNQPQHF
TGCGCCAGCAGCCAAGAAGCCCGCGGCACTACCTCCAATCAGCCCCAGCATTTT
>-|TRBV5-1|-|TRBJ2-1
CASSPVPTVKSEQFF
TGCGCCAGCAGCCCCGTCCCGACAGTAAAGAGTGAGCAGTTCTTC
>-|TRBV7-9|-|TRBJ1-4
CASSLGPSTNEKLFF
TGTGCCAGCAGCTTAGGTCCTTCAACTAATGAAAAACTGTTTTTT
>-|TRBV5-6|-|TRBJ2-2
CASSLAATTNTGELFF
TGTGCCAGCAGCTTGGCCGCGACTACAAACACCGGGGAGCTGTTTTTT
>-|TRBV7-9|once|TRBJ2-2
CASSSDRTGELFF
TGTGCCAGCAGCTCCGACAGGACCGGGGAGCTGTTTTTT
>TRBD1|TRBV2|-|TRBJ1-4
CASRYRGINEKLFF
TGTGCCAGCAGGTACAGGGGTATTAATGAAAAACTGTTTTTT
>-|TRBV5-1|-|TRBJ2-1
CASSPRGLVFEQFF
TGCGCCAGCAGCCCCCGCGGGTTGGTTTTTGAGCAGTTCTTC
>-|TRBV10-2|-|TRBJ2-3
CASSGQDSLLTDTQYF
TGCGCCAGCAGTGGTCAGGACAGCCTACTTACAGATACGCAGTATTTT
>-|TRBV5-6|-|TRBJ2-7
CASSLGDTGEQYF
TGTGCCAGCAGCTTGGGTGACACCGGAGAGCAGTACTTC
>-|TRBV6-5|-|TRBJ2-7
CASSLVSTSYEQYF
TGTGCCAGCAGCCTCGTTTCGACATCCTACGAGCAGTACTTC
>-|TRBV6-4|-|TRBJ1-1
CASSLKVNTEAFF
TGTGCCAGCAGTCTAAAAGTGAACACTGAAGCTTTCTTT
>TRBD2|TRBV7-8|-|TRBJ2-3
CASSASGIGTDTQYF
TGTGCCAGCAGCGCTAGCGGGATCGGCACAGATACGCAGTATTTT
>TRBD2|TRBV28|-|TRBJ2-2
CASTQLAEVGELFF
TGTGCCAGCACCCAGCTAGCGGAGGTCGGGGAGCTGTTTTTT
>-|TRBV28|-|TRBJ2-4
CASSFGGVKNIQYF
TGTGCCAGCAGTTTCGGGGGAGTCAAAAACATTCAGTACTTC
>-|TRBV4-2|-|TRBJ1-2
CASSQEAVYYGYTF
TGTGCCAGCAGCCAAGAGGCGGTGTACTATGGCTACACCTTC
>-|TRBV5-1|-|TRBJ2-7
CASSYQTATYEQYF
TGCGCCAGCAGCTACCAGACAGCCACCTACGAGCAGTACTTC
>TRBD2|TRBV28|-|TRBJ2-4
CASSSLAGVESENIQYF
TGTGCCAGCAGCTCACTAGCGGGAGTAGAATCCGAGAACATTCAGTACTTC
>-|TRBV11-2|-|TRBJ1-6
CASSLQGSSYNSPLHF
TGTGCCAGCAGCCTACAGGGAAGCTCCTATAATTCACCCCTCCACTTT
>-|TRBV5-6|-|TRBJ2-3
CASSLVSYTDTQYF
TGTGCCAGCAGCTTGGTATCTTACACAGATACGCAGTATTTT
>TRBD1|TRBV18|-|TRBJ2-7
CASSPPGTGGFEQYF
TGTGCCAGCTCCCCCCCCGGGACAGGGGGCTTCGAGCAGTACTTC
>TRBD1|TRBV5-6|-|TRBJ2-7
CASSPRTGHYEQYF
TGTGCCAGCAGCCCGCGGACAGGGCACTACGAGCAGTACTTC
>TRBD1|TRBV6-5|few|TRBJ2-5
CASSRDRQETQYF
TGTGCCAGTAGCCGGGACAGGCAAGAGACCCAGTACTTC
>-|TRBV6-5|-|TRBJ2-3
CASSRGVGSTDTQYF
TGTGCCAGCAGCCGCGGGGTGGGCAGCACAGATACGCAGTATTTT
>TRBD1|TRBV5-1|once|TRBJ2-1
CASSLAETGSRDEQFF
TGCGCCAGCAGCCTCGCAGAGACAGGGAGCCGGGATGAGCAGTTCTTC
>TRBD2|TRBV28|-|TRBJ2-7
CASSSPEAGHFYEQYF
TGTGCCAGCAGTTCTCCCGAAGCGGGGCACTTCTACGAGCAGTACTTC
>TRBD2|TRBV15|-|TRBJ2-1
CATSPSKLAGASYNEQFF
TGTGCCACCAGCCCCTCGAAACTAGCGGGAGCCAGCTACAATGAGCAGTTCTTC
>-|TRBV6-5|-|TRBJ2-3
CASSAAGRVTDTQYF
TGTGCCAGCAGCGCCGCGGGAAGGGTCACAGATACGCAGTATTTT
>TRBD2|TRBV29-1|-|TRBJ2-1
CSVARLAGADNEQFF
TGCAGCGTCGCCAGACTAGCGGGAGCCGATAATGAGCAGTTCTTC
>TRBD2|TRBV5-1|once|TRBJ2-3
CASSLEASGSTDTQYF
TGCGCCAGCAGCTTGGAAGCTAGCGGGAGCACAGATACGCAGTATTTT
>TRBD1|TRBV5-4|-|TRBJ2-4
CASSHDREDIQYF
TGTGCCAGCAGCCACGACAGGGAAGACATTCAGTACTTC
>-|TRBV4-1|few|TRBJ1-4
CASSRGGNEKLFF
TGCGCCAGCTCTCGAGGGGGAAATGAAAAACTGTTTTTT
>-|TRBV9|once|TRBJ1-4
CASSQTPGLPTNEKLFF
TGTGCCAGCAGCCAAACCCCAGGGCTCCCAACTAATGAAAAACTGTTTTTT
>TRBD1|TRBV18|-|TRBJ1-2
CASSFGQGAGYTF
TGTGCCAGCTCTTTCGGGCAGGGGGCAGGTTACACCTTC
>-|TRBV6-1|-|TRBJ1-1
CASSVSRQQGEEAEAFF
TGTGCCAGCAGTGTTTCTCGACAGCAGGGCGAGGAAGCTGAAGCTTTCTTT
>TRBD2|TRBV28|-|TRBJ2-2
CASTPGGSGRRTGELFF
TGTGCCAGCACCCCGGGCGGTAGCGGGAGGAGGACCGGGGAGCTGTTTTTT
>-|TRBV2|-|TRBJ1-4
CASTRTRVVATNEKLFF
TGTGCCAGCACCAGAACCCGTGTCGTTGCAACTAATGAAAAACTGTTTTTT
>-|TRBV28|-|TRBJ2-1
CASNPAGLVHEQFF
TGTGCCAGCAACCCGGCAGGGCTCGTGCATGAGCAGTTCTTC